This entry describes one TCR beta chain. This clonotype was counted many times. Its binding antigen is unknown. No base quality information exists; no much larger clone differs at one position. For the unsorted PBMC libraries, 2 million PBMCs were stored in RNAlater at -80 degrees C until RNA extraction and were used to generate the libraries. Multiple sclerosis patients were enrolled in a US clinical protocol evaluating disease progression by magnetic resonance imaging. Peripheral blood underwent Ficoll-Hypaque density gradient centrifugation to isolate PBMCs, which were then cryopreserved in liquid nitrogen. These data belong to a study of neurological immune-mediated disorders (dated by TCRdb to between 2017 and 2020). For the wider study: Among the roughly 34 multiple sclerosis patients, relapsing-remitting MS accounted for around 30 and secondary progressive MS accounted for 3. Longitudinal samples, technical triplicates and paired sorted CD4+ and CD8+ T-cell subsets, alongside PBMC samples, were included among the roughly 110 TCR-beta libraries. The cohort was made up of about 65 subjects, consisting of roughly 14 HAM/TSP patients, 34 multiple sclerosis patients and approximately 20 healthy controls. The study compared peripheral blood TCR-beta repertoires of HTLV-I-associated myelopathy (HAM/TSP) patients, multiple sclerosis patients and healthy controls using UMI-based sequencing. Broader findings and caveats from the paper: No identical CDR3 amino acid sequences were shared among expanded clones across subjects, suggesting private TCR-beta repertoires in all groups. TCR clonal expansion was highest in HAM/TSP patients and lowest in MS patients, with MS patients falling below even healthy controls. Phylogenetic analysis grouped repertoires from 18 of 34 MS patients into a cluster of related CDR3 sequences, suggesting a possible repertoire-level signature. The MS cluster was not associated with any clinical or MRI features, and the authors stated that larger cohorts are needed.

cDNA was synthesized by template-switch 5'RACE using a primer with a 10-nucleotide random unique molecular identifier that tagged each TCR transcript. Over 180 million TCR-beta sequences, covering 15-18 subjects, were produced in each sequencing run. Total RNA was extracted with the RNeasy kit. TCR-beta VDJ regions were amplified with primers for the TCR constant region and the 5'RACE anchor, using the KAPA Real-time Library Amplification kit. Sample indexes and Illumina adaptors were added in a first PCR, and a second PCR then increased library yield. After purification with Ampure beads, the TCR product of roughly 650 bp was size-selected on a 2% E-gel SizeSelection system. Before pooling, library quality was checked on a Bioanalyzer, concentration was measured with Qubit, and libraries were quantified with the Kapa Library Quantification kit. Libraries were sequenced paired-end 2 x 150 bp on an Illumina HiSeq 2500. To increase sequence diversity, roughly 24-32% phiX was spiked into each library pool. Concerning the study's data processing: Quality-filtered reads were processed with the UMI-based MiGEC pipeline, and over 75% of raw TCR sequences were removed by the MiGEC pipeline during error correction. IMGT germline references were used for aligning VDJ genes, and each clonotype was defined as a unique CDR3 amino acid sequence together with its V-J genes. Clonal expansion, Shannon diversity and CDR3 relatedness were evaluated with VDJtools (CalcPairwiseDistances, ClusterSamples), while phylogenetic trees were built in CLCbio workbench. Clones with at least 8 unique UMIs were defined as expanded, with this threshold being based on coefficient-of-variation modelling across technical triplicates. TCRdb reworked the public reads: Q25 trimming with fastp, MiXCR clone assembly, productive beta chains retained. Rows with one shared CDR3 protein collapse into an entry with the most common genes and DNA. V and J calls and clone size were set by TCRdb, not the authors. This sample has 110,000 or so distinct CDR3 sequences in its table, and approximately 3.2% of those were observed once. The ten largest clonotypes hold 1% to 1.5% of the sample.

Sequencing was performed on PBMCs. The sequence derives from a woman aged 25 to 45 with multiple sclerosis.

The CDR3: CASSLRTVNTEAFF. The nucleotide sequence is TGTGCCAGCAGCTTGAGGACGGTGAACACTGAAGCTTTCTTT. The sequence links TRBV7-2 to TRBJ1-1; no D segment can be confidently identified. CDR1 and CDR2 (SGHTA, FQGNSA) derive from the germline V gene. V and J are truncated by 3 bases and 0 bases respectively, leaving an intervening sequence of 8 bases. Measured from the cysteine to the phenylalanine, the CDR3 is 14 residues long. Only the CDR3 part of the read is kept: 42 bases, read in frame from the first base.